This record looks at one T cell receptor beta chain sequence and its context. Its target is unknown. This sample is drawn from a study of spatial heterogeneity in lung cancer. About the study: The mean occurrence of each unique TCR and UMI combination in raw reads exceeded nine.

CDR1 and CDR2 from the germline V gene are GTSNPN and SVGIG (reference sequence). Deletions cut 1 base from V and 1 base from J, with 13 bases between. The CDR3 covers 15 residues. Every molecule of TCR cDNA had its own unique molecular identifier. Via MiXCR, TCRdb re-called the 5' RACE reads, giving one row per CDR3 protein. The data contain under 75,000 distinct CDR3 sequences, 13% of them singletons. Whole-study findings and limits: Blood contained ubiquitous expanded tumor TCRs more at resection than at follow-up.

Time point meaning: sample taken at primary tumor resection. No cells were sorted before sequencing. The whole RNA sequenced was extracted from tumor, nontumor lung or frozen PBMC. The clonotype was recovered from a male donor with early-stage non-small cell lung cancer. The chain carries TRBV30 and TRBJ2-5; D is possibly TRBD1 (5 bases). This specimen consisted of PBMCs, obtained at surgery. For the CDR3, the DNA is TGTGCCTGGAGTGGCCCTTGGGGCGGCCAAGAGACCCAGTACTTC. Amino acid sequence: CAWSGPWGGQETQYF.